The 14 T cell receptor beta chains below were found in one sample sequenced in a study of blood T cell repertoires in COVID-19. TCRdb keeps only in-frame clones here, not all; method: immunoSEQ multiplex PCR. The repertoire includes roughly 670,000 clones, just under 90% of them detected once, and about 0.26% sits in the top ten. Sample: peripheral blood. The source is a woman between 18 and 29 years old with acute or convalescent COVID-19.

The chain couples TRBV9 to TRBJ1-3; D gene uncertain. V dropped 1 base and J dropped 0 bases, with 8 bases sitting between them. Germline CDR1 SGDLS, CDR2 YYNGEE. This CDR3 spans 15 amino acids. The CDR3 DNA reads as TGTGCCAGCAGCGTAAGAGGATTCTCTGGAAACACCATATATTTT. Translating it yields CASSVRGFSGNTIYF.

This chain uses TRBV6-2 or TRBV6-3 with TRBJ2-3, with D perhaps TRBD2 (7 bases). V dropped 4 bases and J dropped 4 bases, with 21 bases sitting between them. Germline CDR1 reads MNHEY; CDR2 reads SVGEGT. The CDR3 totals 17 residues. In nucleotides, the CDR3 is TGTGCCAGCAGTTGGACTAGGGGCCGTGGGGGCTCAGATACGCAGTATTTT. Its protein is CASSWTRGRGGSDTQYF.

For the CDR3, the DNA is TGTGCCACCGGACAGGGAGAGGGAAACACCATATATTTT. This encodes CATGQGEGNTIYF. J is TRBJ1-3 and V is TRBV10-3, with 8 bases that match TRBD1. With V trimmed by 10 bases and J by 4 bases, 6 bases remained unmatched. The CDR3 sequence is 13 residues long. Germline values: CDR1 ENHRY, CDR2 SYGVKD.

V gene TRBV18 combines with J gene TRBJ2-2; 7 bases agree with TRBD1. CDR3 size: 15 residues. Losses at the gene ends were 4 bases for V and 4 bases for J; bases not matched to a gene: 6. Germline CDR1 and CDR2: KGHSH and LQKENI. The CDR3 region has the DNA TGTGCCAGCTCACTTGACAGGGTGAGCACCGGGGAGCTGTTTTTT. Residues: CASSLDRVSTGELFF.

The rearrangement links TRBV6-5 to TRBJ1-6; possible D gene TRBD1, 5 bases. There are 14 residues in the CDR3. V lost 7 bases and J 4 bases, leaving 11 bases between the germline ends. Germline lookup yields CDR1 MNHEY and CDR2 SVGAGI. CDR3: CASTMRQYNSPLHF. DNA of the CDR3: TGTGCCAGCACTATGCGACAGTATAATTCACCCCTCCACTTT.

This clone showed up just a few times. This chain connects TRBV21-1 to TRBJ1-5; the table names TRBD1, a call not compared with the DNA. TRBV21-1 is a documented pseudogene. The CDR3 is made up of 16 amino acids. Written as DNA, the CDR3 is TGTGCCAGCAGCAATCTGACAGGGGCCGCTAATCAGCCCCAGCATTTT. Its translation is CASSNLTGAANQPQHF.

CDR3 loop: CASSLSGRGHGNQPQHF. DNA for the CDR3: TGTGCCAGCAGCCTATCGGGGCGGGGGCACGGCAATCAGCCCCAGCATTTT. This chain uses TRBV7-3 with TRBJ1-5; tentative D call: TRBD1 (6 bases). In germline, CDR1 is SGHTA, CDR2 FQGTGA. V gave up 5 bases and J gave up 2 bases, with 19 bases separating them. The CDR3 is 17 residues long.

The rearrangement links TRBV6-5 to TRBJ1-1, with D unclear. Trimming left V 2 bases short and J 0 bases short, with 10 bases between. In germline, CDR1 is MNHEY, CDR2 SVGAGI. The CDR3 runs 15 residues. The CDR3 region is CASSYGQQMNTEAFF. CDR3 coding DNA: TGTGCCAGCAGTTACGGGCAACAGATGAACACTGAAGCTTTCTTT.

This chain uses TRBV6-5 with TRBJ1-4, with 10 bases matching TRBD1. V trimming: 8 bases; J trimming: 7 bases; junction bases outside the gene matches: 7. The CDR3 has 14 amino acids. CDR1 and CDR2 from the germline V gene are MNHEY and SVGAGI. This CDR3 reads CASARQGAVEKLFF. CDR3 nucleotides: TGTGCCAGCGCCCGACAGGGGGCTGTTGAAAAACTGTTTTTT.

This sequence joins TRBV19 and TRBJ2-1; possibly TRBD1 for D (5 bases). V lost 7 bases and J lost 0, with 13 bases in between. Germline V CDR1 and CDR2: LNHDA, SQIVND (reference sequence). CDR3 length: 15 amino acids. In DNA, the CDR3 is TGTGCCAGTACGCAGGGATGGGGCTCCTACAATGAGCAGTTCTTC. Protein product: CASTQGWGSYNEQFF. Supplemented by reference TRBV19 and TRBJ2-1, the full variable domain reads DGGITQSPKYLFRKEGQNVTLSCEQNLNHDAMYWYRQDPGQGLRLIYYSQIVNDFQKGDIAEGYSVSREKKESFPLTVTSAQKNPTAFYLCASTQGWGSYNEQFFGPGTRLTVL.

V and J are TRBV7-8 and TRBJ1-2; the D gene is possibly TRBD1 (6 bases). Germline V lookup: CDR1 SGHVS, CDR2 FQNEAQ. V gave up 5 bases and J gave up 4 bases, with 26 bases separating them. CDR3 length equals 18 residues. CDR3 sequence reads: CASSPRGHPFVGVYGYTF. Here the CDR3 DNA reads TGTGCCAGCAGCCCCAGGGGACACCCGTTTGTAGGTGTCTATGGCTACACCTTC.

This sequence joins TRBV4-1 and TRBJ1-2; D gene ambiguous. The CDR3 loop spans 16 amino acids. Trimming stripped 4 bases from V and 8 bases from J, with 23 bases between. Germline loops: CDR1 MGHRA, CDR2 YSYEKL. CDR3 sequence (DNA): TGCGCCAGCAGCCCATTTCCCCGGTCTAGTACGTTGGGCTACACCTTC. Translation gives CASSPFPRSSTLGYTF.

The chain carries TRBV19 and TRBJ2-2; a possible D gene is TRBD2 (6 bases). CDR3 length equals 13 residues. V was cut by 6 bases and J by 7 bases, with 12 bases left in between. Germline V gives CDR1 LNHDA, CDR2 SQIVND (reference sequence). CDR3 DNA: TGTGCCAGTAGACGGCGGGGAGACGGGGAGCTGTTTTTT. This translates into CASRRRGDGELFF.

V usage is TRBV3-1 (or the pseudogene TRBV3-2) and J usage is TRBJ1-2, with a possible D match to TRBD1 (6 bases). Per the germline V gene, CDR1 is LGHDT and CDR2 is YNNKEL (reference sequence). CDR3 length: 16 residues. Trimming removed 0 bases from V and 0 bases from J, with 11 bases in between. The chain's CDR3 is CASSQEATGANYGYTF. CDR3 nucleotides: TGTGCCAGCAGCCAAGAGGCGACAGGAGCTAACTATGGCTACACCTTC.